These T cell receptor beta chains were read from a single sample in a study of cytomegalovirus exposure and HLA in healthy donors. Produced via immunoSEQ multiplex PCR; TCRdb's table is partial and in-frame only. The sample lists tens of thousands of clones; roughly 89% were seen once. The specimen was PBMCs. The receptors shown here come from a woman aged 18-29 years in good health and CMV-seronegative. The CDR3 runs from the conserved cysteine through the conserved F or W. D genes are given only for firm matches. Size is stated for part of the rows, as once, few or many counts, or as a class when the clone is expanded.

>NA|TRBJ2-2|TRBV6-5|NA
CASTGTGELFF
TGTGCCAGCACGGGTACCGGGGAGCTGTTTTTT
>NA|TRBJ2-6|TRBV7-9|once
CASSQFDSSGANVLTF
TGTGCCAGCAGCCAGTTCGACAGCTCTGGGGCCAACGTCCTGACTTTC
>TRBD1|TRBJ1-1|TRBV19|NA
CASSTRTGASEAFF
TGTGCCAGTAGTACCCGGACAGGGGCTTCTGAAGCTTTCTTT
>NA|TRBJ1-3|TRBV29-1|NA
CSVGGNSGNTIYF
TGCAGCGTTGGCGGGAACTCTGGAAACACCATATATTTT
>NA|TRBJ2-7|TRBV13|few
CASSLGLGAAIEQYF
TGTGCCAGCAGCTTAGGCCTAGGGGCAGCGATCGAGCAGTACTTC
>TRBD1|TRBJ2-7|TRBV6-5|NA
CASSYPGQGIYEQYF
TGTGCCAGCAGTTACCCGGGACAGGGGATCTACGAGCAGTACTTC
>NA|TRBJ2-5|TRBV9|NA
CASSVGSGFQETQYF
TGTGCCAGCAGCGTAGGGTCAGGGTTCCAAGAGACCCAGTACTTC
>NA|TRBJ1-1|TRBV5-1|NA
CASSLWGKAFF
TGCGCCAGCAGCTTGTGGGGCAAAGCTTTCTTT
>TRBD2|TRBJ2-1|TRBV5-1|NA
CASTLMSFSGGPLQFF
TGCGCCAGCACCCTAATGTCATTTAGCGGGGGCCCGCTCCAGTTCTTC
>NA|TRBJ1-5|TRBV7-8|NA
CASSLEQGRQPQHF
TGTGCCAGCAGCTTAGAACAGGGACGTCAGCCCCAGCATTTT
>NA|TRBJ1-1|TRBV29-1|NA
CSVGRGTEAFF
TGCAGCGTTGGAAGGGGGACTGAAGCTTTCTTT
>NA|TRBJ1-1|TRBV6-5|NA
CASQSAGGITEAFF
TGTGCCAGCCAATCAGCGGGGGGCATCACTGAAGCTTTCTTT
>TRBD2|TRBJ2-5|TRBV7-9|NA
CASSLGLAGAQETQYF
TGTGCCAGCAGCTTAGGACTAGCGGGGGCCCAAGAGACCCAGTACTTC
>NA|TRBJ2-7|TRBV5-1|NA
CASSFTGSEQYF
TGCGCCAGCAGCTTCACAGGGAGCGAGCAGTACTTC
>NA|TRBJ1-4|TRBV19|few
CASNPETAFGNEKLFF
TGTGCCAGTAATCCGGAGACAGCCTTCGGGAATGAAAAACTGTTTTTT
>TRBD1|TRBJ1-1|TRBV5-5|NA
CASSLATGGKAFF
TGTGCCAGCAGCTTGGCCACAGGGGGCAAAGCTTTCTTT
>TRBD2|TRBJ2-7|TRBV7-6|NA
CASSLSTSGSDEQYF
TGTGCCAGCAGCTTATCTACTAGCGGGAGCGACGAGCAGTACTTC
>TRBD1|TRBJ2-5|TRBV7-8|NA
CASSLLGQGGETQYF
TGTGCCAGCAGCCTGCTAGGACAGGGGGGAGAGACCCAGTACTTC
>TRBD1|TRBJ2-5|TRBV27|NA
CASSSGQGETQYF
TGTGCCAGCAGTTCGGGACAGGGAGAGACCCAGTACTTC
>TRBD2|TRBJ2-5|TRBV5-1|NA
CASSFRDYREETQYF
TGCGCCAGCAGCTTCCGGGACTATCGGGAGGAGACCCAGTACTTC
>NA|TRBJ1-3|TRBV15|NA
CATSRDAQISSGNTIYF
TGTGCCACCAGCAGAGATGCACAGATCTCCTCTGGAAACACCATATATTTT
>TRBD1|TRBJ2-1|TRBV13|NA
CASSLGTGQGKNEQFF
TGTGCCAGCAGCTTAGGGACAGGGCAGGGAAAGAATGAGCAGTTCTTC
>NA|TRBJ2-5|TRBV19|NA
CASSIAGRETQYF
TGTGCCAGTAGTATAGCAGGTCGGGAGACCCAGTACTTC
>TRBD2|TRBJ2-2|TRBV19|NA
CASRTPGTSGRALTGELFF
TGTGCCAGTAGGACTCCCGGGACTAGCGGGAGGGCACTCACCGGGGAGCTGTTTTTT
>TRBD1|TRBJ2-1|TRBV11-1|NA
CASSLQPGQLNNEQFF
TGTGCCAGCAGCCTGCAGCCGGGACAGCTTAACAATGAGCAGTTCTTC
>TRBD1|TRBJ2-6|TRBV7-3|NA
CASSLRAPGQGSGANVLTF
TGTGCCAGCAGCTTAAGAGCCCCGGGACAGGGCTCTGGGGCCAACGTCCTGACTTTC
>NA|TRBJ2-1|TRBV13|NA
CASSPDPGSSYNEQFF
TGTGCCAGCAGCCCCGACCCCGGGAGCTCCTACAATGAGCAGTTCTTC
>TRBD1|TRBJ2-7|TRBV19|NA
CASSVGQGYEQYF
TGTGCCAGTAGTGTAGGACAGGGCTACGAGCAGTACTTC
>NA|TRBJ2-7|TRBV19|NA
CASSIGSSVYEQYF
TGTGCCAGTAGTATCGGTAGTAGCGTCTACGAGCAGTACTTC
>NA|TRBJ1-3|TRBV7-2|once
CASSGSSGNTIYF
TGTGCCAGCAGCGGCAGCTCTGGAAACACCATATATTTT
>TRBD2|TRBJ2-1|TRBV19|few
CASSPSQAGAHNEQFF
TGTGCCAGTAGTCCCTCCCAAGCGGGGGCCCACAATGAGCAGTTCTTC
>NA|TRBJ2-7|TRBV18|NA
CASSPRQSEQYF
TGTGCCAGCTCACCCCGACAGAGCGAGCAGTACTTC
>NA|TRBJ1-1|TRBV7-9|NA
CASSLVGAEAFF
TGTGCCAGCAGCTTGGTCGGGGCTGAAGCTTTCTTT
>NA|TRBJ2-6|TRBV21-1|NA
CARNRGQAAGGANVLTF
TGTGCCAGGAACAGGGGCCAGGCTGCTGGAGGGGCCAACGTCCTGACTTTC
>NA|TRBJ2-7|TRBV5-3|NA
CASLDSPLEQYF
TGTGCCAGCTTGGACAGCCCCCTTGAGCAGTACTTC
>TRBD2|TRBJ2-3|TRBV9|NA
CASSGQRELGDTQYF
TGTGCCAGCAGCGGCCAGCGGGAGTTAGGAGATACGCAGTATTTT
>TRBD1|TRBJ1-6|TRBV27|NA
CASSLTGGSYNSPLHF
TGTGCCAGCAGCCTAACAGGGGGCTCCTATAATTCACCCCTCCACTTT
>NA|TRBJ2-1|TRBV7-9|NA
CASVGGSVNEQFF
TGTGCCAGCGTTGGTGGTAGCGTCAATGAGCAGTTCTTC
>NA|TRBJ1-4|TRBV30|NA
CAWNIQGRNEKLFF
TGTGCCTGGAATATACAGGGTCGTAATGAAAAACTGTTTTTT
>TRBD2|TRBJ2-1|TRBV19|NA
CASTPGLDRREQFF
TGTGCCAGTACCCCGGGACTAGACAGGCGTGAGCAGTTCTTC
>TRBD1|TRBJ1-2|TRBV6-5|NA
CASSNPRRGLDGYTF
TGTGCCAGCAGTAATCCCCGGAGGGGGCTAGATGGCTACACCTTC
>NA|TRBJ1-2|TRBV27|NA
CASRPGPHNWGYTF
TGTGCCAGCAGACCAGGGCCCCATAATTGGGGCTACACCTTC
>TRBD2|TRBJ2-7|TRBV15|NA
CATSRVTSGSHEQYF
TGTGCCACCAGCAGAGTGACTAGCGGGAGCCACGAGCAGTACTTC
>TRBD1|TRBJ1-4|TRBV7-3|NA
CASTISLQGVHVFDEKLFF
TGTGCCAGCACCATTTCCCTCCAGGGGGTGCATGTGTTTGACGAAAAACTGTTTTTT
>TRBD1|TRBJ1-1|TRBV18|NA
CASLRTGGEAFF
TGTGCCAGCCTTCGGACAGGGGGCGAAGCTTTCTTT
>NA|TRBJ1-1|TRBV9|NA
CASSVQAMNTEAFF
TGTGCCAGCAGCGTACAAGCCATGAACACTGAAGCTTTCTTT
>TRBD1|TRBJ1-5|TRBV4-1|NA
CASSQDFPDRDQPQHF
TGCGCCAGCAGCCAAGATTTCCCGGACAGGGATCAGCCCCAGCATTTT
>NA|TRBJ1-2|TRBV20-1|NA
CSYRDDYGYTF
TGCAGTTACAGGGACGACTATGGCTACACCTTC
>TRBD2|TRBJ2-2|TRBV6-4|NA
CASSGLAGAGELFF
TGTGCCAGCAGCGGACTAGCGGGAGCCGGGGAGCTGTTTTTT
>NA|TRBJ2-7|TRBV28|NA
CASRTPPDSQAYEQYF
TGTGCCAGCAGGACCCCACCCGACAGTCAAGCCTACGAGCAGTACTTC
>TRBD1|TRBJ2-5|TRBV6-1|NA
CASSTGARETQYF
TGTGCCAGCAGTACAGGGGCTAGGGAGACCCAGTACTTC